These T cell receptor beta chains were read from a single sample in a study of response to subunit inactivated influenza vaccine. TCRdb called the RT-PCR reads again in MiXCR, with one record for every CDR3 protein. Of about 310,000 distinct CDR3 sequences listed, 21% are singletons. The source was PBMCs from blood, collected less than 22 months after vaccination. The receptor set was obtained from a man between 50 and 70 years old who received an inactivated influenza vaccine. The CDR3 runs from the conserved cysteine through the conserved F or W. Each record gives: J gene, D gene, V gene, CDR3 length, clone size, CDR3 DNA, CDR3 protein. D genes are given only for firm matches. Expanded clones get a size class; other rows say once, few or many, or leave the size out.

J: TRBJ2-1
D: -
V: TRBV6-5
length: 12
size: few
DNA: TGTGCCAGCAGTGCGGCCGGCGATGAGCAGTTCTTC
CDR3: CASSAAGDEQFF

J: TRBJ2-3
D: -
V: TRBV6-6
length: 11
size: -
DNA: TGTGCCAGCGGAAACGGGGATACGCAGTATTTT
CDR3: CASGNGDTQYF

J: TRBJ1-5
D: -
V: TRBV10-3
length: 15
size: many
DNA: TGTGCCATCAGTGATTCAGGGGAATACAATCAGCCCCAGCATTTT
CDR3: CAISDSGEYNQPQHF

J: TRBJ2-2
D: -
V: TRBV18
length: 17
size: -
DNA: TGTGCCAGCTCGACTCTCGGGACGTTCGCGAACACCGGGGAGCTGTTTTTT
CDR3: CASSTLGTFANTGELFF

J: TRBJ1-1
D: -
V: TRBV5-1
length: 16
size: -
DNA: TGCGCCAGCAGTCAGAGGATGGGGGGCTTGAACACTGAAGCTTTCTTT
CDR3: CASSQRMGGLNTEAFF

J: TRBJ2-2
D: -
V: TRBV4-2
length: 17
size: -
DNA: TGTGCCAGCAGCCACCCACCGGGGCAGGAGAACACCGGGGAGCTGTTTTTT
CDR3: CASSHPPGQENTGELFF

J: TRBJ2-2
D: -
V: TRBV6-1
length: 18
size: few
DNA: TGTGCCAGCAGCCTTGACGGTTGGGGGACGGTTAACACCGGGGAGCTGTTTTTT
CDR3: CASSLDGWGTVNTGELFF

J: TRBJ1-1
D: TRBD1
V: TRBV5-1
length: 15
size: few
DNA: TGCGCCAGCAGCTTGGCCGACAGGGAGAACACTGAAGCTTTCTTT
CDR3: CASSLADRENTEAFF

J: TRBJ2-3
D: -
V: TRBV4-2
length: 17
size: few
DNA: TGTGCCAGCAGCCAAGATTGGGGCCTGGCAAGCACAGATACGCAGTATTTT
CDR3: CASSQDWGLASTDTQYF

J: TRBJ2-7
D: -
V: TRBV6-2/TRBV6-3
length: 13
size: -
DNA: TGTGCCAGCAGTTGGAGTAGCAGTTACGAGCAGTACTTC
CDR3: CASSWSSSYEQYF

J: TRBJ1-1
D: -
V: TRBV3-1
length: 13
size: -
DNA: TGTGCCAGCAGCTACTCGGGGACCCCTGAAGCTTTCTTT
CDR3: CASSYSGTPEAFF